This TCR beta chain was sequenced in a study of technical replicates of blood from a few donors. Clones were sequenced by immunoSEQ multiplex PCR, and TCRdb holds only the in-frame ones, with some missing. The sample records more than 65,000 clones, under 98% being singletons. V was cut by 4 bases and J by 3 bases, with 16 bases left in between. Per germline, CDR1 SGDLS and CDR2 YYNGEE. This CDR3 has 15 residues. This sequence joins TRBV9 and TRBJ1-2; weak D call: TRBD1 (5 bases). The source of this sequence is a human donor in good health. The sequenced sample consisted of T cells isolated from PBMCs. Here the CDR3 reads CASSIEDISHYGYTF. Written as DNA, the CDR3 is TGTGCCAGCAGCATCGAGGACATTTCCCACTATGGCTACACCTTC.